The rows below give T cell receptor beta chains drawn from one sample of a study of shared clonotypes between healthy human individuals. The data were produced by immunoSEQ multiplex PCR, yet TCRdb's version contains in-frame clones alone and is incomplete. The sample has 1.6 million or so clones; approximately 96% are singletons. Material: naive CD4+ T cells sorted from blood. These receptors came from a man aged 30 to 45 in good health. Both conserved end residues are part of each CDR3. A D gene is named only where the DNA matches it firmly. Size tells how often a clone was seen (once, few, many) or the class of an expanded clone, and some rows leave it out.

J,V,D,size,CDR3,DNA
TRBJ2-3,TRBV4-2,NA,NA,CASSPNPGMEGLQDTQYF,TGTGCCAGCAGCCCCAACCCGGGCATGGAGGGCCTCCAAGATACGCAGTATTTT
TRBJ1-1,TRBV28,TRBD1,NA,CASSRTGGLLDTEAFF,TGTGCCAGCAGCCGGACAGGGGGCCTCTTGGACACTGAAGCTTTCTTT
TRBJ1-5,TRBV19,NA,NA,CASRRGSGGPQHF,TGTGCCAGTAGAAGGGGGTCGGGCGGGCCCCAGCATTTT
TRBJ2-2,TRBV7-9,NA,NA,CASSPGRDFVGELFF,TGTGCCAGCAGCCCCGGCAGGGACTTCGTTGGGGAGCTGTTTTTT
TRBJ2-7,TRBV4-1,TRBD1,NA,CASSQEGTGVFVEQYF,TGCGCCAGCAGCCAAGAGGGGACAGGCGTTTTTGTCGAGCAGTACTTC
TRBJ1-4,TRBV30,NA,NA,CAASSGPGKLFF,TGTGCCGCCTCGAGTGGGCCTGGAAAACTGTTTTTT
TRBJ2-3,TRBV5-1,NA,NA,CASSMTVNTQYF,TGCGCCAGCAGCATGACGGTGAATACGCAGTATTTT
TRBJ2-3,TRBV10-3,NA,NA,CAIGRRSVWSSTDTQYF,TGTGCCATCGGGCGGCGATCGGTTTGGTCCAGCACAGATACGCAGTATTTT
TRBJ2-7,TRBV5-4,TRBD2,NA,CASSSRSGSSYEQYF,TGTGCCAGCAGCTCCCGTAGCGGGAGTTCCTACGAGCAGTACTTC
TRBJ1-4,TRBV10-3,TRBD1,NA,CAISERPWDRGNEKLFF,TGTGCCATCAGTGAGCGGCCATGGGACAGGGGTAATGAAAAACTGTTTTTT
TRBJ2-3,TRBV14,TRBD2,NA,CASSQGVAGGSADTQYF,TGTGCCAGCAGCCAAGGTGTGGCGGGGGGCTCTGCAGATACGCAGTATTTT
TRBJ2-7,TRBV18,TRBD1,NA,CASSPRDRTYYEQYF,TGTGCCAGCTCACCTAGGGACAGAACCTACTACGAGCAGTACTTC
TRBJ1-4,TRBV28,NA,once,CASREQGEKLFF,TGTGCCAGCAGGGAACAGGGCGAAAAACTGTTTTTT
TRBJ1-2,TRBV19,TRBD1,NA,CASSPGQYGYTF,TGTGCCAGTAGTCCGGGACAGTATGGCTACACCTTC
TRBJ1-5,TRBV10-3,NA,NA,CAISESNRIGRQPQHF,TGTGCCATCAGTGAGTCGAATAGGATCGGACGGCAGCCCCAGCATTTT
TRBJ2-5,TRBV19,NA,NA,CASSPRAYQETQYF,TGTGCCAGTAGTCCCAGGGCGTACCAAGAGACCCAGTACTTC